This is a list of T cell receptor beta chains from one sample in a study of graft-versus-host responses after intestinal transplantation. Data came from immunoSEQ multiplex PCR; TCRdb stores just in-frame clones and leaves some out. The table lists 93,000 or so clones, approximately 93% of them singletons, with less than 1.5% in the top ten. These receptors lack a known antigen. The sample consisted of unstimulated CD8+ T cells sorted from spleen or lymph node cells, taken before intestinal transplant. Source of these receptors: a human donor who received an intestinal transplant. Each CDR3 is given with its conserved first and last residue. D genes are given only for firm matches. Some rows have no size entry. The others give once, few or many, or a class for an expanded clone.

CAWSVPSPNGELFF	TGTGCCTGGAGTGTGCCCTCCCCCAACGGGGAGCTGTTTTTT	.	TRBV30	TRBJ2-2	once
CASSQVSGVRDTQYF	TGCGCCAGCAGCCAAGTTTCGGGGGTTAGGGATACGCAGTATTTT	.	TRBV4-1	TRBJ2-3	.
CASSLRPVYGYTF	TGTGCCAGCAGCCTCCGGCCTGTATATGGCTACACCTTC	.	TRBV16	TRBJ1-2	.
CASSVRAVPSYEQYF	TGTGCCAGCAGTGTCCGCGCTGTACCCTCCTACGAGCAGTACTTC	.	TRBV6-5	TRBJ2-7	.
CASTRRPSPSSYEQYF	TGTGCCAGCACCCGCCGGCCATCTCCTAGCTCCTACGAGCAGTACTTC	.	TRBV2	TRBJ2-7	.
CASSLAGWSTDTQYF	TGTGCCAGCAGTTTAGCGGGGTGGAGCACAGATACGCAGTATTTT	.	TRBV27	TRBJ2-3	few
CASSYTDRGKAGELFF	TGTGCCAGCAGTTACACGGACAGGGGTAAAGCCGGGGAGCTGTTTTTT	TRBD1	TRBV6-6	TRBJ2-2	.
CASSLGPGTSHEQYF	TGTGCCAGCAGCCTCGGACCGGGGACCTCCCACGAGCAGTACTTC	.	TRBV14	TRBJ2-7	.
CASSEGRFGDEQFF	TGTGCCAGCAGTGAAGGGCGGTTTGGCGATGAGCAGTTCTTC	.	TRBV6-1	TRBJ2-1	.
CASSVQGYANEKLFF	TGTGCCAGCAGCGTCCAGGGTTACGCTAATGAAAAACTGTTTTTT	.	TRBV9	TRBJ1-4	.
CASSASGDEQYF	TGTGCCAGCAGCGCCTCAGGGGACGAGCAGTACTTC	.	TRBV7-6	TRBJ2-7	.
CASSHQPTADTQYF	TGTGCCAGCAGTCACCAACCTACGGCCGATACGCAGTATTTT	.	TRBV6-5	TRBJ2-3	.
CAILPLDRGQGYGYTF	TGTGCCATCTTACCCTTAGACAGGGGGCAGGGCTATGGCTACACCTTC	TRBD1	TRBV10-3	TRBJ1-2	.
CASSLGGLDTEAFF	TGTGCCAGCAGCTTAGGAGGCCTCGACACTGAAGCTTTCTTT	.	TRBV5-4	TRBJ1-1	.
CASSLRRGTGELFF	TGTGCCAGCAGCTTACGTCGGGGCACCGGGGAGCTGTTTTTT	.	TRBV7-6	TRBJ2-2	.
CASSQEFTGTYEQYF	TGTGCCAGCAGCCAAGAATTTACAGGAACCTACGAGCAGTACTTC	.	TRBV7-2	TRBJ2-7	.
CVGWETYEQYF	TGTGTCGGATGGGAAACCTACGAGCAGTACTTC	.	TRBV19	TRBJ2-7	.
CSVYNTEAFF	TGCAGCGTTTATAACACTGAAGCTTTCTTT	.	TRBV29-1	TRBJ1-1	.
CASSSGGHNSIGYEQYF	TGTGCCAGCAGCTCAGGGGGCCACAACTCCATTGGGTACGAGCAGTACTTC	TRBD1	TRBV7-9	TRBJ2-7	.